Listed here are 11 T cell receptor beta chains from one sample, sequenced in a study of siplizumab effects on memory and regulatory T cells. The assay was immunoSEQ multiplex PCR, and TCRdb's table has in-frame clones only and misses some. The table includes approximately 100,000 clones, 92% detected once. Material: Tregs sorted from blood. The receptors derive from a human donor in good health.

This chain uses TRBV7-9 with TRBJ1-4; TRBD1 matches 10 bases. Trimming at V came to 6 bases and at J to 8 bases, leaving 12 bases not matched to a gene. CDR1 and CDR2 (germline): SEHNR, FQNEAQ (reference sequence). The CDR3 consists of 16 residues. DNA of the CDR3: TGTGCCAGCAGTTATTCCGCCGGGACAGGGGCCGAAAAACTGTTTTTT. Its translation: CASSYSAGTGAEKLFF.

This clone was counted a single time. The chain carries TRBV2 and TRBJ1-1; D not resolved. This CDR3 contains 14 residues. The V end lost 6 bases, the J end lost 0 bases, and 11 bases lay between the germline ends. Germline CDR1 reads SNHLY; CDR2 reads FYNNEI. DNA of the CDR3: TGTGCCAGCAGGATGGAGGTCATGAACACTGAAGCTTTCTTT. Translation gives CASRMEVMNTEAFF.

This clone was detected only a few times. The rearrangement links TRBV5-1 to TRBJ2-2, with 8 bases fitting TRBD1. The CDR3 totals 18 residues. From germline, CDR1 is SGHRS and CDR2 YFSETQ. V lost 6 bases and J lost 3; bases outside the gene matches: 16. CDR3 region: CASTGQVPTLRHTGELFF. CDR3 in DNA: TGCGCCAGCACGGGACAGGTGCCCACACTTCGACACACCGGGGAGCTGTTTTTT.

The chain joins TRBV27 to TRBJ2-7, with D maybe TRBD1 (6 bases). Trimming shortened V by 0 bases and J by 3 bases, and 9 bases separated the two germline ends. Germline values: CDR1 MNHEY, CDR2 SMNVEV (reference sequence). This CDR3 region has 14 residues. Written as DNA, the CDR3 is TGTGCCAGCAGTTTATCCGCAGGGGACTACGAGCAGTACTTC. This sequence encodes CASSLSAGDYEQYF.

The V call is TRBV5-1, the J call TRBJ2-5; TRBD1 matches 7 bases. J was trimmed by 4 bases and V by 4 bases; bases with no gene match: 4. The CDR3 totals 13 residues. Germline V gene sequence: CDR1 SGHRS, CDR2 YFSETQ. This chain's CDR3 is CASSPDRRETQYF. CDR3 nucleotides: TGCGCCAGCAGCCCGGACAGGAGAGAGACCCAGTACTTC.

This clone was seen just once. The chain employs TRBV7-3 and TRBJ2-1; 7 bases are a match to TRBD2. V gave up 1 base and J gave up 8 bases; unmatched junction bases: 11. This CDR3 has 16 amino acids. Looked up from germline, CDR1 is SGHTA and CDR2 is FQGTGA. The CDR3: CASSLSMLRGNDEQFF. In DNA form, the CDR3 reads TGTGCCAGCAGCTTAAGTATGTTGCGGGGGAATGATGAGCAGTTCTTC.

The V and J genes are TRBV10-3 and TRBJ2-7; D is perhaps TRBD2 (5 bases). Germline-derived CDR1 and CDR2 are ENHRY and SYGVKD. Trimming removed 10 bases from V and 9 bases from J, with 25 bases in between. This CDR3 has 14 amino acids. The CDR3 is CATIEGVSGVWQYF. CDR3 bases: TGTGCCACCATAGAGGGAGTGTCAGGTGTCTGGCAGTACTTC.

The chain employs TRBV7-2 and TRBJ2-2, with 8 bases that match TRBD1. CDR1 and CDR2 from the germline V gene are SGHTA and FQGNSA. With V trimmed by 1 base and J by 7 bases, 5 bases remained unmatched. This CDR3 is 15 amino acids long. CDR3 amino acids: CASSLEQGAGGELFF. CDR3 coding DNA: TGTGCCAGCAGCTTAGAGCAGGGGGCGGGCGGGGAGCTGTTTTTT. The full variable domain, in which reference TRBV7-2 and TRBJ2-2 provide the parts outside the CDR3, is GAGVSQSPSNKVTEKGKDVELRCDPISGHTALYWYRQSLGQGLEFLIYFQGNSAPDKSGLPSDRFSAERTGGSVSTLTIQRTQQEDSAVYLCASSLEQGAGGELFFGEGSRLTVL.

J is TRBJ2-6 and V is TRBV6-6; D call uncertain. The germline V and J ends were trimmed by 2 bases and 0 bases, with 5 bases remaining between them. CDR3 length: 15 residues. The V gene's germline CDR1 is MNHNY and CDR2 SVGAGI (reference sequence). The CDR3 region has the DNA TGTGCCAGCAGTTACCGAGGCTCTGGGGCCAACGTCCTGACTTTC. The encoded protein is CASSYRGSGANVLTF.

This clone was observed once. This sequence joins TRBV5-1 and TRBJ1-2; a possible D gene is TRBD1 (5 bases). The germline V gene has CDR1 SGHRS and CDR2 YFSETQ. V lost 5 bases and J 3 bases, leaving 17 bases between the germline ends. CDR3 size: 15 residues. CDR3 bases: TGCGCCAGCAGTTTTGACAAACAGGAGGACTATGGCTACACCTTC. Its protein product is CASSFDKQEDYGYTF.

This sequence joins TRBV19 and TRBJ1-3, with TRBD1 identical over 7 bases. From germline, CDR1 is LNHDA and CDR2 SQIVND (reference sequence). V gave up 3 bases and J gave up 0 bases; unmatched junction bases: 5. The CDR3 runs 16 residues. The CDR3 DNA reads TGTGCCAGTAGTATCCGGACAGGCGCCTCTGGAAACACCATATATTTT. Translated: CASSIRTGASGNTIYF.